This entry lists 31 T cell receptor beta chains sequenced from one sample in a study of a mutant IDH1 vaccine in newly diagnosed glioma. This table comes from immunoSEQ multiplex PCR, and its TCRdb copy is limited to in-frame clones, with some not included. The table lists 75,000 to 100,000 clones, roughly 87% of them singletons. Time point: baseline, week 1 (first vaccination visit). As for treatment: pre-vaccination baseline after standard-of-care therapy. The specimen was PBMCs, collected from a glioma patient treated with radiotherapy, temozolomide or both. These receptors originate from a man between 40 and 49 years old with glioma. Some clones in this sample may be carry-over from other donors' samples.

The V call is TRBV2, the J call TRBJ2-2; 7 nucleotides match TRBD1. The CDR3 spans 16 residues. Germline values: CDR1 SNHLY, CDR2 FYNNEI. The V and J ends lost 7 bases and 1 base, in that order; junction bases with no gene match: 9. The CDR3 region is CASIPSGQLNTGELFF. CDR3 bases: TGTGCCAGCATTCCTTCGGGACAGTTGAACACCGGGGAGCTGTTTTTT.

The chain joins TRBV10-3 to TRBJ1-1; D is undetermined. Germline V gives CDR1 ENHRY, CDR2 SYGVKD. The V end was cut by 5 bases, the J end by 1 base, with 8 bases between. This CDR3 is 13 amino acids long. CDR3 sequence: CAISQYQNTEAFF. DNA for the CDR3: TGTGCCATCAGTCAATACCAGAACACTGAAGCTTTCTTT.

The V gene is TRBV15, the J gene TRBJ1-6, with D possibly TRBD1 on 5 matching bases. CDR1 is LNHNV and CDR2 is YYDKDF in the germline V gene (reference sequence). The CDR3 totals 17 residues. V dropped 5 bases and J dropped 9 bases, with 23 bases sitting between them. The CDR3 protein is CATSPLIGQGMVSPLHF. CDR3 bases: TGTGCCACCAGCCCTCTCATCGGGCAGGGTATGGTTTCACCCCTCCACTTT.

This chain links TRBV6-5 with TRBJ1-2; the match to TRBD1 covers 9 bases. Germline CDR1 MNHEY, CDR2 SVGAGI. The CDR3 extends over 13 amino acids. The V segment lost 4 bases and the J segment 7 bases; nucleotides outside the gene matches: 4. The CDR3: CASSSGQGSGYTF. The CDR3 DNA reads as TGTGCCAGCAGTTCGGGACAGGGTAGTGGCTACACCTTC.

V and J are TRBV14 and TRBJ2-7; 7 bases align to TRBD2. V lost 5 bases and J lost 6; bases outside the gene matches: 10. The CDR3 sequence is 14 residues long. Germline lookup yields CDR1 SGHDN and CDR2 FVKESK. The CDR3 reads CASSSRPGGGEQYF. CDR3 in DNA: TGTGCCAGCAGCTCCCGACCTGGGGGGGGCGAGCAGTACTTC.

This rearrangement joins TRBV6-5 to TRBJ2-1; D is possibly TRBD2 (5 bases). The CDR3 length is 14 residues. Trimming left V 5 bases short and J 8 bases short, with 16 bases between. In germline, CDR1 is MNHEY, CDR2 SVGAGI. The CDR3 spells CASSRTWYRDEQFF. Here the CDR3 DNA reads TGTGCCAGCAGTAGGACTTGGTACCGTGATGAGCAGTTCTTC.

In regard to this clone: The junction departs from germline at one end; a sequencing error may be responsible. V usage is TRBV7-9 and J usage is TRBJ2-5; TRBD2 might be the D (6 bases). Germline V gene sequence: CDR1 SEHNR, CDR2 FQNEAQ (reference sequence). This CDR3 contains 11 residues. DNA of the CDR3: TGTGCCAGCAGCGGAAGTGTGGGGGGACACTTC. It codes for CASSGSVGGHF.

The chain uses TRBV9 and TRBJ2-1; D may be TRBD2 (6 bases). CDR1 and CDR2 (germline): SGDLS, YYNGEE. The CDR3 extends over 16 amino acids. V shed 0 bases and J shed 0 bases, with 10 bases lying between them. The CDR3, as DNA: TGTGCCAGCAGCGTAGTGGCGGGGTTCTCCTACAATGAGCAGTTCTTC. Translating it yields CASSVVAGFSYNEQFF.

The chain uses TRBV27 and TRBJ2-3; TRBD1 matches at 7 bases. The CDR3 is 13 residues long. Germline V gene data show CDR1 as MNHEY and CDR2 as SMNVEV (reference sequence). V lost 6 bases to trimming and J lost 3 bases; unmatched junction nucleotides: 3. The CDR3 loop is CASSRTGTDTQYF. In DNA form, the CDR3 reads TGTGCCAGCAGCCGGACAGGAACAGATACGCAGTATTTT.

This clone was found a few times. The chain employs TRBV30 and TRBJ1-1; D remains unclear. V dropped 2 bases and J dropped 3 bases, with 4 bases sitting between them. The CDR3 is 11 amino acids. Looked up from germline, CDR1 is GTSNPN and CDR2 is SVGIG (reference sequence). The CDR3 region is CAWSSYTEAFF. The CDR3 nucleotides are TGTGCCTGGAGTAGTTACACTGAAGCTTTCTTT. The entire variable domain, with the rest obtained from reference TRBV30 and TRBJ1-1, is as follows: SQTIHQWPATLVQPVGSPLSLECTVEGTSNPNLYWYRQAAGRGLQLLFYSVGIGQISSEVPQNLSASRPQDRQFILSSKKLLLSDSGFYLCAWSSYTEAFFGQGTRLTVV.

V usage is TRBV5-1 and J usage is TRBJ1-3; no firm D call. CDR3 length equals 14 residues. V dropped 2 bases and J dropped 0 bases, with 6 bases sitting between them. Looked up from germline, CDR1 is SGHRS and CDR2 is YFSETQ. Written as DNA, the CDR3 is TGCGCCAGCAGCTTCGGTGGCTCTGGAAACACCATATATTTT. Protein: CASSFGGSGNTIYF.

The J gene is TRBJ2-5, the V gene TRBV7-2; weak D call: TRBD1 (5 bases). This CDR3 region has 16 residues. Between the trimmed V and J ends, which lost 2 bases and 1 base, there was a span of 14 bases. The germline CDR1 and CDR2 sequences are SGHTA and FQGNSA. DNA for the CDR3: TGTGCCAGCAGCTTATACCAGGGCGGAACCCAAGAGACCCAGTACTTC. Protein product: CASSLYQGGTQETQYF.

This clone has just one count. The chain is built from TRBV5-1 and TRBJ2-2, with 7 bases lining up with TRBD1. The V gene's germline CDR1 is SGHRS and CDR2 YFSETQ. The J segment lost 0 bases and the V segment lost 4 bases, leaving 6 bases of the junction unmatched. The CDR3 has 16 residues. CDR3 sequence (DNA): TGCGCCAGCAGCCGGACCGGGACAGCGAACACCGGGGAGCTGTTTTTT. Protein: CASSRTGTANTGELFF.

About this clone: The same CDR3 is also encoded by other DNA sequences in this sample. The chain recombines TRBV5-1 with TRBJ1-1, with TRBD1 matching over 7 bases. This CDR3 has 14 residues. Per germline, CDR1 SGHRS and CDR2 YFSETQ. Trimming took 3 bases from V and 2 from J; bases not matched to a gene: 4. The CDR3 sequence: CASSSGQTNTEAFF. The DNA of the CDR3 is TGCGCCAGCAGCTCGGGACAGACTAACACTGAAGCTTTCTTT. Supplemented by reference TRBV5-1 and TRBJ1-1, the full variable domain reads KAGVTQTPRYLIKTRGQQVTLSCSPISGHRSVSWYQQTPGQGLQFLFEYFSETQRNKGNFPGRFSGRQFSNSRSEMNVSTLELGDSALYLCASSSGQTNTEAFFGQGTRLTVV.

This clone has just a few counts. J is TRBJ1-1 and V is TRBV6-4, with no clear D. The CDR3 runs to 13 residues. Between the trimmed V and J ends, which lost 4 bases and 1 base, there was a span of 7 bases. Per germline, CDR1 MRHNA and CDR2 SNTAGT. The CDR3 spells CASSAGQNTEAFF. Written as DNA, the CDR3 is TGTGCCAGCAGTGCCGGGCAGAACACTGAAGCTTTCTTT.

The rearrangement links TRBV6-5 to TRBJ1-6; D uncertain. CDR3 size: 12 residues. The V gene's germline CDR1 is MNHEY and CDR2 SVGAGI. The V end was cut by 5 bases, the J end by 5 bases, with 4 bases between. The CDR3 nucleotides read TGTGCCAGCAGTCCCGATAATTCACCCCTCCACTTT. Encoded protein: CASSPDNSPLHF.

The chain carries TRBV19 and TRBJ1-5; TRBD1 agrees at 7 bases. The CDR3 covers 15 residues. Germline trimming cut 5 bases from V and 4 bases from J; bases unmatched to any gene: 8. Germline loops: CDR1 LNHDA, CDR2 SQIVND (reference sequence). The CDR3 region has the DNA TGTGCCAGTAGTCGACAGGGTTTTATGAATCAGCCCCAGCATTTT. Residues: CASSRQGFMNQPQHF.

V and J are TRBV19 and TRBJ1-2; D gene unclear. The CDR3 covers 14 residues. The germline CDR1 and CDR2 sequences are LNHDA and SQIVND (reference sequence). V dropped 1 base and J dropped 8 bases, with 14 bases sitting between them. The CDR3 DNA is TGTGCCAGTAGTATAGTTGGCCAGGACGGGGGCTACACCTTC. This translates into CASSIVGQDGGYTF.

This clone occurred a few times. In DNA, the CDR3 is TGTGCCAGCAGTGAAGGGGCAGGAGGGGATACGCAGTATTTT. Amino acid sequence: CASSEGAGGDTQYF. The V and J genes are TRBV6-4 and TRBJ2-3; maybe TRBD2 (6 bases). V shed 3 bases and J shed 6 bases, with 13 bases lying between them. CDR3 size: 14 residues. CDR1 is MRHNA and CDR2 is SNTAGT in the germline V gene.

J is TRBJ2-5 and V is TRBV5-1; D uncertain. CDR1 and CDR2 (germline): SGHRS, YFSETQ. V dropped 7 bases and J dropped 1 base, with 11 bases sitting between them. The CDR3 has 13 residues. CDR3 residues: CASAPGIQETQYF. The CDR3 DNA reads TGCGCCAGCGCCCCTGGGATCCAAGAGACCCAGTACTTC.

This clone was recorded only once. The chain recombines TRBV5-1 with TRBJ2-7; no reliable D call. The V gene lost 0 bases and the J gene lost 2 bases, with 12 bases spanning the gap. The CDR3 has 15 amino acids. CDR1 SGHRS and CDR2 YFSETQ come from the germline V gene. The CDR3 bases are TGCGCCAGCAGCTTGGAAGGCAGAGATGCCTACGAGCAGTACTTC. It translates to CASSLEGRDAYEQYF.

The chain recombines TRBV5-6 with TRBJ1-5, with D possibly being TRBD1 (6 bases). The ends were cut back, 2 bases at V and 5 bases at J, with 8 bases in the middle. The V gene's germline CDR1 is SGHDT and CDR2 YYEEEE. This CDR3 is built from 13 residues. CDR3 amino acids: CASSFNRDQPQHF. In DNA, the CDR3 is TGTGCCAGCAGCTTTAACAGGGATCAGCCCCAGCATTTT.

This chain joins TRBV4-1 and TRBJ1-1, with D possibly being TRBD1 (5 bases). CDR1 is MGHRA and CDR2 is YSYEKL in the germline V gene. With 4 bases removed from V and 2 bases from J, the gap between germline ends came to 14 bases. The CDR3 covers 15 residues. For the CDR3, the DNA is TGCGCCAGCAGCCTCGGGGGACTTCTAAACACTGAAGCTTTCTTT. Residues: CASSLGGLLNTEAFF.

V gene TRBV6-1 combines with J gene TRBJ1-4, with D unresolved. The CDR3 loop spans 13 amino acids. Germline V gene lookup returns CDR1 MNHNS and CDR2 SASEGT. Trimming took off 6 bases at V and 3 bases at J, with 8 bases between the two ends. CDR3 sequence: CASRGSPNEKLFF. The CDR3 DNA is TGTGCCAGCAGAGGCAGCCCTAATGAAAAACTGTTTTTT.

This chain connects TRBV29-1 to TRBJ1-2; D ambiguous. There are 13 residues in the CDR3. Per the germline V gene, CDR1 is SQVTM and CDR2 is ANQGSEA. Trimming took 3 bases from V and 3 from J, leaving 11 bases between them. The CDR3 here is CSVDSGSDYGYTF. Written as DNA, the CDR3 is TGCAGCGTTGATTCGGGGTCCGACTATGGCTACACCTTC.

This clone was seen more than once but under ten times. The CDR3 DNA is TGTGCCAGCTCACCAGGGCTGAACACTGAAGCTTTCTTT. This translates into CASSPGLNTEAFF. V gene TRBV18 combines with J gene TRBJ1-1; the D is unclear. The germline V gene encodes CDR1 KGHSH and CDR2 LQKENI. V was shortened by 2 bases and J by 0 bases, with 4 bases between the two germline ends. The CDR3 covers 13 residues. The whole variable domain, remainder taken from reference TRBV18 and TRBJ1-1, is NAGVMQNPRHLVRRRGQEARLRCSPMKGHSHVYWYRQLPEEGLKFMVYLQKENIIDESGMPKERFSAEFPKEGPSILRIQQVVRGDSAAYFCASSPGLNTEAFFGQGTRLTVV.

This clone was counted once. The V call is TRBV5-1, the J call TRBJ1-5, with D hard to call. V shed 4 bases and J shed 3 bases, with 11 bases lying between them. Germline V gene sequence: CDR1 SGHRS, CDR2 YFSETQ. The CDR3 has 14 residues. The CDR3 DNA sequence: TGCGCCAGCAGCCCGGACGGTCACAATCAGCCCCAGCATTTT. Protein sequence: CASSPDGHNQPQHF.

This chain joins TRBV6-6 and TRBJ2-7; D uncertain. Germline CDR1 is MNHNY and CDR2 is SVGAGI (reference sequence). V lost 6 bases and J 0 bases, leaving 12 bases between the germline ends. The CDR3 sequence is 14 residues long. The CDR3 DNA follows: TGTGCCAGCAGGGTGGTACCCAGCTCCTACGAGCAGTACTTC. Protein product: CASRVVPSSYEQYF.

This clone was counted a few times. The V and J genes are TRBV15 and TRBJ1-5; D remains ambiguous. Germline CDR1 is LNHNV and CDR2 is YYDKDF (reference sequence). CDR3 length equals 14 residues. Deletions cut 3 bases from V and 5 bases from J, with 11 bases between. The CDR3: CATSREQWDQPQHF. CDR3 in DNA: TGTGCCACCAGCAGGGAACAGTGGGATCAGCCCCAGCATTTT.

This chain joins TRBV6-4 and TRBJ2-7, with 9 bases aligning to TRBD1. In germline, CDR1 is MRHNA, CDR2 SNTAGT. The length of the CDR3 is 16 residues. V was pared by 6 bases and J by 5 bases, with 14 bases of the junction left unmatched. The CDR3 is CASSSTPGQGFHEQYF. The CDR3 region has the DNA TGTGCCAGCAGCAGCACCCCGGGACAGGGTTTCCACGAGCAGTACTTC.

CDR3 sequence (DNA): TGTGCCAGCAGCGTAGGGGCTAGCGGGGCCCTAGGGCTCGAGCAGTACTTC. Encoded protein: CASSVGASGALGLEQYF. The V call is TRBV9, the J call TRBJ2-7; 9 bases match TRBD2. With V trimmed by 0 bases and J by 6 bases, 13 bases remained unmatched. The CDR3 is 17 residues long. Germline loops: CDR1 SGDLS, CDR2 YYNGEE.